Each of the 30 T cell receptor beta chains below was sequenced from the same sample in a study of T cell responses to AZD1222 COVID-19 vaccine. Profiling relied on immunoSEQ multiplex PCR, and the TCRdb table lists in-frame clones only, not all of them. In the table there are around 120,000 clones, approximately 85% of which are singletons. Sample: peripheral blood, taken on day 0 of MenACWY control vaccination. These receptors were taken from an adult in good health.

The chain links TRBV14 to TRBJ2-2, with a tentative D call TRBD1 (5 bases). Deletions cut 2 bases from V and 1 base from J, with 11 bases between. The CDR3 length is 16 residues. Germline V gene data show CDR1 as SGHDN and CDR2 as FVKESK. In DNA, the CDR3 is TGTGCCAGCAGCCAAACCTCAGGGTTGAACACCGGGGAGCTGTTTTTT. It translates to CASSQTSGLNTGELFF.

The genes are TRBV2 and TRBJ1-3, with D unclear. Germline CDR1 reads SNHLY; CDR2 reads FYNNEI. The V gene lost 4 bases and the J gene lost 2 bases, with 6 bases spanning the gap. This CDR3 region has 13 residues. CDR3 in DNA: TGTGCCAGCAGTGCAGATCCTGGAAACACCATATATTTT. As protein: CASSADPGNTIYF.

The CDR3: CASSQGRGNTEAFF. The CDR3 DNA reads TGCGCCAGCAGCCAAGGGCGGGGGAACACTGAAGCTTTCTTT. The J gene is TRBJ1-1, the V gene TRBV4-1; D unresolved. The V gene lost 1 base and the J gene lost 1 base, with 7 bases spanning the gap. Germline values: CDR1 MGHRA, CDR2 YSYEKL. The CDR3 runs 14 residues.

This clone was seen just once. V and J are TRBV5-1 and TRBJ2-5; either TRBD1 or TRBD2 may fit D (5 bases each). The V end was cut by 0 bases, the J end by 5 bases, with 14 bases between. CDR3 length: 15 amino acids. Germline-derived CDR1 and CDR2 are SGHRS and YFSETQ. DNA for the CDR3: TGCGCCAGCAGCTTGGATGTAGGGGAGAGGGAGACCCAGTACTTC. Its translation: CASSLDVGERETQYF.

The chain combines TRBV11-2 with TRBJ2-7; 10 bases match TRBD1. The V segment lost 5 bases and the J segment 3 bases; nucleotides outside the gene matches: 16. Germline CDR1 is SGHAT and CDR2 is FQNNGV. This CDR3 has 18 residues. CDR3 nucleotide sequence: TGTGCCAGCAGCCAGCCGGGACAGGGGCCCCACACGTACTACGAGCAGTACTTC. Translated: CASSQPGQGPHTYYEQYF.

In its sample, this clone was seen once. CDR3 residues: CASRSPQGRNQPQHF. In DNA, the CDR3 is TGTGCCAGCAGGTCCCCCCAGGGGCGGAATCAGCCCCAGCATTTT. The chain is built from TRBV28 and TRBJ1-5, with D perhaps TRBD1 (6 bases). CDR1 is MDHEN, CDR2 SYDVKM, per germline. V shed 6 bases and J shed 4 bases, with 16 bases lying between them. CDR3 length equals 15 residues.

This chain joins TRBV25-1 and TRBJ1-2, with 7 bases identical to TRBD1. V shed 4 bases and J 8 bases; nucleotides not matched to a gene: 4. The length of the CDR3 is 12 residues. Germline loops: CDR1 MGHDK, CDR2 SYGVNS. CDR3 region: CASSVDRVGYTF. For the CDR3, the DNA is TGTGCCAGCAGTGTCGACAGGGTCGGCTACACCTTC.

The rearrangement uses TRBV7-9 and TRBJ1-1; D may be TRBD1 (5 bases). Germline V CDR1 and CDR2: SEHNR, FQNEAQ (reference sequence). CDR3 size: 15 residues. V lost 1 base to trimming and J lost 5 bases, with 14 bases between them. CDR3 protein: CASSLVFGEGTEAFF. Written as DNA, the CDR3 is TGTGCCAGCAGCTTAGTATTTGGGGAGGGGACTGAAGCTTTCTTT.

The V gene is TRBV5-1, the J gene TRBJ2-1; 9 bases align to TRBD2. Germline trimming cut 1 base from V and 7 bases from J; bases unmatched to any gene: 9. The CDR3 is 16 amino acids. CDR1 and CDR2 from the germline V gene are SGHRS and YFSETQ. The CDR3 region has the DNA TGCGCCAGCAGCTTGAGGAGGGGGCGGGAGGGGAATGAGCAGTTCTTC. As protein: CASSLRRGREGNEQFF.

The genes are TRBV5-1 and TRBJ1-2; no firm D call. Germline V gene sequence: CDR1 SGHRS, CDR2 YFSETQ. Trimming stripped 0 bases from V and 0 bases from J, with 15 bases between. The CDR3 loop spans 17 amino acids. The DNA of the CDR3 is TGCGCCAGCAGCTTGGGATACAGAGCCCGCTCTAACTATGGCTACACCTTC. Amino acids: CASSLGYRARSNYGYTF. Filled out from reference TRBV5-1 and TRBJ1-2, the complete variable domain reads KAGVTQTPRYLIKTRGQQVTLSCSPISGHRSVSWYQQTPGQGLQFLFEYFSETQRNKGNFPGRFSGRQFSNSRSEMNVSTLELGDSALYLCASSLGYRARSNYGYTFGSGTRLTVV.

As DNA, the CDR3 is TGTGCCAGTAGTAACATCGGACAGGGGACTGAAGCTTTCTTT. Its translation: CASSNIGQGTEAFF. This chain joins TRBV19 and TRBJ1-1, with TRBD1 matching 9 bases. Trimming took 4 bases from V and 5 from J; bases not matched to a gene: 5. The CDR3 extends over 14 amino acids. Germline CDR1 and CDR2: LNHDA and SQIVND (reference sequence).

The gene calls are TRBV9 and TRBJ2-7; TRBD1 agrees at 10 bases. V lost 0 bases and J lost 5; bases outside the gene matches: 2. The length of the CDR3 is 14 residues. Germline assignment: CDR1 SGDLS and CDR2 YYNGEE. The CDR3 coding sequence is TGTGCCAGCAGCGTAGACGACAGGGGGCACGAGCAGTACTTC. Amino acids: CASSVDDRGHEQYF. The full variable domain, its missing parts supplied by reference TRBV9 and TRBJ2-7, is DSGVTQTPKHLITATGQRVTLRCSPRSGDLSVYWYQQSLDQGLQFLIQYYNGEERAKGNILERFSAQQFPDLHSELNLSSLELGDSALYFCASSVDDRGHEQYFGPGTRLTVT.

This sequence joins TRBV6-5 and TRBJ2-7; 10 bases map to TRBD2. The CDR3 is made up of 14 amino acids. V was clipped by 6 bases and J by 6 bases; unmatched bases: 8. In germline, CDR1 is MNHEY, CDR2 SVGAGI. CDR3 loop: CASRRTSGPGEQYF. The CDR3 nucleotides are TGTGCCAGCAGGAGGACTAGCGGCCCGGGCGAGCAGTACTTC.

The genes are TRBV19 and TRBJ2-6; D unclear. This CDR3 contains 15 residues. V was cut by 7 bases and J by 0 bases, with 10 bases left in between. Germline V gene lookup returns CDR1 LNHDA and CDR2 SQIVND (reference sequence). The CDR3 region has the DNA TGTGCCAGTATGAGCCTACTCTCTGGGGCCAACGTCCTGACTTTC. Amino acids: CASMSLLSGANVLTF. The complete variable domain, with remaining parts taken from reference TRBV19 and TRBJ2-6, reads DGGITQSPKYLFRKEGQNVTLSCEQNLNHDAMYWYRQDPGQGLRLIYYSQIVNDFQKGDIAEGYSVSREKKESFPLTVTSAQKNPTAFYLCASMSLLSGANVLTFGAGSRLTVL.

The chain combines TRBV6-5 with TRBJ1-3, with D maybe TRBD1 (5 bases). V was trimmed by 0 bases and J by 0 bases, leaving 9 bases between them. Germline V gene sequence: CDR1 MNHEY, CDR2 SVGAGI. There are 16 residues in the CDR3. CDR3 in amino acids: CASSYSPGISGNTIYF. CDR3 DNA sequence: TGTGCCAGCAGTTACTCCCCAGGGATCTCTGGAAACACCATATATTTT.

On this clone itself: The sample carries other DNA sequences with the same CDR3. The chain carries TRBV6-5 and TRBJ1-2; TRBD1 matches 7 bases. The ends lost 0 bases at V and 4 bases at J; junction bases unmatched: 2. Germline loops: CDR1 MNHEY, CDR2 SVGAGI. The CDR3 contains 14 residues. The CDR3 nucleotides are TGTGCCAGCAGTTACTCAGGGGGCGGCTATGGCTACACCTTC. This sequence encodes CASSYSGGGYGYTF.

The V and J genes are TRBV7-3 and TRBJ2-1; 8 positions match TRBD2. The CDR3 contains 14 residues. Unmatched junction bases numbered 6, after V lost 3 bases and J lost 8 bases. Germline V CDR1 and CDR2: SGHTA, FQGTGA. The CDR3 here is CASSFSGRVDEQFF. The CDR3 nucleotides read TGTGCCAGCAGCTTCAGCGGGAGAGTGGATGAGCAGTTCTTC.

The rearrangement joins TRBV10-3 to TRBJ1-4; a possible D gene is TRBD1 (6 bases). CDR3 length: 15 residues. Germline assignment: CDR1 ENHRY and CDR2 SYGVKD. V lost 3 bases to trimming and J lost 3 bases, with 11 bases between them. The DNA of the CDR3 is TGTGCCATCAGTGAAGGGGGGCGGGCTAATGAAAAACTGTTTTTT. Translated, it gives CAISEGGRANEKLFF.

The chain's CDR3 is CAIDWNQETQYF. In DNA, the CDR3 is TGTGCCATAGACTGGAACCAAGAGACCCAGTACTTC. V usage is TRBV2 and J usage is TRBJ2-5; D gene ambiguous. V lost 10 bases, J lost 0 bases, and 9 bases lay in between. The germline CDR1 and CDR2 sequences are SNHLY and FYNNEI. This CDR3 has 12 amino acids. Using reference TRBV2 and TRBJ2-5 for the parts outside the CDR3, the full variable domain is EPEVTQTPSHQVTQMGQEVILRCVPISNHLYFYWYRQILGQKVEFLVSFYNNEISEKSEIFDDQFSVERPDGSNFTLKIRSTKLEDSAMYFCAIDWNQETQYFGPGTRLLVL.

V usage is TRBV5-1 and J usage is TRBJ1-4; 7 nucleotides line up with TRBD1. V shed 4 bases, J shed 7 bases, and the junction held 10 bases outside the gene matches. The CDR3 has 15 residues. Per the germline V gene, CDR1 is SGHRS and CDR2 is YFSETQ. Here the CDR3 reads CASSPQGVEGEKLFF. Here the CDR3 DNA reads TGCGCCAGCAGCCCCCAGGGGGTAGAGGGTGAAAAACTGTTTTTT.

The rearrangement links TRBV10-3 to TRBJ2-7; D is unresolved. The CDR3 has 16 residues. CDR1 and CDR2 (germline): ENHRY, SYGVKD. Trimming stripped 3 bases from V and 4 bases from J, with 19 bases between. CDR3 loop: CAISDEPIEKYYEQYF. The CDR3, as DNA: TGTGCCATCAGTGACGAACCGATAGAAAAATATTACGAGCAGTACTTC.

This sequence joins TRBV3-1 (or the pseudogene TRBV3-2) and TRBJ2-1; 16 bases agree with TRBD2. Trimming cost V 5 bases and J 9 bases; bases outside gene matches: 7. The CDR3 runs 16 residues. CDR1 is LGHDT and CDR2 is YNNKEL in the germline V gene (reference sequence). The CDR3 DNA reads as TGTGCCAGCAGCTCGGGGACTAGCGGGAGGGCCAGTGAGCAGTTCTTC. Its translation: CASSSGTSGRASEQFF.

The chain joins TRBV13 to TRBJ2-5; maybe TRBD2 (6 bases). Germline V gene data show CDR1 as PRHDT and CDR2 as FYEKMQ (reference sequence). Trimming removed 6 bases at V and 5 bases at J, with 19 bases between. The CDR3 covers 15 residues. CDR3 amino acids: CASSQTPTSSETQYF. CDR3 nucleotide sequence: TGTGCCAGCAGTCAAACCCCCACTAGCTCGGAGACCCAGTACTTC.

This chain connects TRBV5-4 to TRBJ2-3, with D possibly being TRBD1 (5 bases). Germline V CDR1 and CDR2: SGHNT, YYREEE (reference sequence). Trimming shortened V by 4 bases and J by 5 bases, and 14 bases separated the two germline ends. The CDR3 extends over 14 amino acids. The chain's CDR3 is CASSPGQGRDTQYF. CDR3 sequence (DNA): TGTGCCAGCAGCCCCGGGCAGGGAAGAGATACGCAGTATTTT.

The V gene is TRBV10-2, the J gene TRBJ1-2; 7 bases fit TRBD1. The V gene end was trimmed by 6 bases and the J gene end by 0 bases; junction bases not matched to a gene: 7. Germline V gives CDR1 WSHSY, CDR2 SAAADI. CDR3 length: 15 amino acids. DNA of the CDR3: TGCGCCAGCAGGAAAGACAGGGTAGCTAACTATGGCTACACCTTC. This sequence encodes CASRKDRVANYGYTF.

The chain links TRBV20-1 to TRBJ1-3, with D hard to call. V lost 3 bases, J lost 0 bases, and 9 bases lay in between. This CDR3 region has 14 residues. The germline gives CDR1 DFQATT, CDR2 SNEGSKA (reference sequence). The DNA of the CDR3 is TGCAGTGCTAGTAGGCCGGACTCTGGAAACACCATATATTTT. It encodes CSASRPDSGNTIYF.

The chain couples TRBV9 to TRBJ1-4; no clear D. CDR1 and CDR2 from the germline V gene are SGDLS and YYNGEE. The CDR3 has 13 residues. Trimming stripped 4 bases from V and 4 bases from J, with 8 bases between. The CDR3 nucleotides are TGTGCCAGCAGCCCCCGCGTTAATGAAAAACTGTTTTTT. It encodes CASSPRVNEKLFF.

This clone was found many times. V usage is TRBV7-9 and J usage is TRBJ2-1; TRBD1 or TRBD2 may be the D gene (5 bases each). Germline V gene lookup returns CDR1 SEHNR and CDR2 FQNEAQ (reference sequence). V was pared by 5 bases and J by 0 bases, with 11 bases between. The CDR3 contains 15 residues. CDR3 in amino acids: CASSPGRSSYNEQFF. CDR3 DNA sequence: TGTGCCAGCAGCCCGGGACGCAGCTCCTACAATGAGCAGTTCTTC.

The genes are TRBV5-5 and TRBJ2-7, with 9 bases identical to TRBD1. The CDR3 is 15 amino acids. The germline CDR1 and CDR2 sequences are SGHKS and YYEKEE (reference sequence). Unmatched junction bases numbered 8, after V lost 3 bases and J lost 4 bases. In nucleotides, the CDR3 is TGTGCCAGCAGCTCACTTTGGACAGGGGTTTACGAGCAGTACTTC. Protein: CASSSLWTGVYEQYF.

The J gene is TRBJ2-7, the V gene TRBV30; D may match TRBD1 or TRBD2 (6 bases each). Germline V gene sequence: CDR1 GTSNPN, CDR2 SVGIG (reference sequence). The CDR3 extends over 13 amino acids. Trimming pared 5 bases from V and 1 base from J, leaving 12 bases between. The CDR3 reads CAWARGESYEQYF. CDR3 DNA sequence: TGTGCCTGGGCTAGGGGGGAATCCTACGAGCAGTACTTC. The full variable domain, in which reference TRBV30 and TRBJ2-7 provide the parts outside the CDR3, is SQTIHQWPATLVQPVGSPLSLECTVEGTSNPNLYWYRQAAGRGLQLLFYSVGIGQISSEVPQNLSASRPQDRQFILSSKKLLLSDSGFYLCAWARGESYEQYFGPGTRLTVT.